The 19 T cell receptor beta chains below come from one sample, sequenced in a study of CD8 T cells in ankylosing spondylitis. General study findings and limits: A TCR beta motif made of roughly eight highly homologous variants seemed typical of ankylosing spondylitis blood.

Their target antigens are unknown. Each CDR3 protein gets one entry after TCRdb re-called the 5' RACE reads with MiXCR. The sample includes 670,000 or so distinct CDR3 sequences, 15% to 20% of them seen just once. Sequenced sample: blood, either unsorted or a sorted T cell fraction (not recorded which). The receptors stem from a male donor with ankylosing spondylitis.

The chain employs TRBV7-8 and TRBJ2-2, with D possibly TRBD1 on 6 matching bases. The CDR3 loop spans 17 amino acids. In germline, CDR1 is SGHVS, CDR2 FQNEAQ. V lost 4 bases to trimming and J lost 7 bases, with 22 bases between them. The CDR3 sequence is CASSSKSRGWFSGELFF. In DNA, the CDR3 is TGTGCCAGCAGCTCAAAGAGCAGGGGTTGGTTCAGCGGGGAGCTGTTTTTT.

This clonotype was detected only a few times. Germline and junction disagree at one end, which may indicate a read error. The V call is TRBV4-1, the J call TRBJ2-1, with TRBD1 matching over 9 bases. Germline CDR1 reads MGHRA; CDR2 reads YSYEKL. CDR3 length: 16 amino acids. This CDR3 is CATSRSGQGKINEQFF. As DNA, the CDR3 is TGCGCCACCAGCAGATCGGGACAGGGAAAGATCAATGAGCAGTTCTTC.

The V call is TRBV11-2, the J call TRBJ2-5; possibly TRBD2 for D (6 bases). This CDR3 contains 14 residues. The germline CDR1 and CDR2 sequences are SGHAT and FQNNGV. The ends were cut back, 4 bases at V and 5 bases at J, with 14 bases in the middle. The CDR3 coding sequence is TGTGCCAGCAGCTCACGACTAGGCGGTGAGACCCAGTACTTC. As protein: CASSSRLGGETQYF.

This clonotype occurred many times. This chain links TRBV20-1 with TRBJ2-7; D perhaps matches TRBD2 (6 bases). The V end was cut by 4 bases, the J end by 0 bases, with 10 bases between. Germline CDR1 reads DFQATT; CDR2 reads SNEGSKA (reference sequence). This CDR3 is built from 13 residues. CDR3 sequence: CSANPGGSYEQYF. CDR3 sequence (DNA): TGCAGTGCTAACCCCGGGGGCTCCTACGAGCAGTACTTC.

This clonotype was counted a few times. This rearrangement joins TRBV15 to TRBJ1-1, with 9 positions matching TRBD1. The CDR3 has 18 residues. CDR1 and CDR2 from the germline V gene are LNHNV and YYDKDF (reference sequence). V trimming: 0 bases; J trimming: 1 base; junction bases outside the gene matches: 9. In DNA, the CDR3 is TGTGCCACCAGCAGAGAGGGGGTCCGGGACAGGGCGAACACTGAAGCTTTCTTT. It is translated as CATSREGVRDRANTEAFF.

This clonotype came up a few times. This chain uses TRBV20-1 with TRBJ2-5; no definite D call. The CDR3 runs 14 residues. Trimming stripped 5 bases from V and 5 bases from J, with 18 bases between. Germline V gives CDR1 DFQATT, CDR2 SNEGSKA (reference sequence). The CDR3 reads CSAPGLLVRETQYF. The DNA for the CDR3 is TGCAGTGCTCCGGGCCTATTGGTCAGGGAGACCCAGTACTTC.

This clonotype was counted a few times. The V call is TRBV7-9, the J call TRBJ1-1; D may be TRBD1 (6 bases). The CDR3 has 14 amino acids. Germline values: CDR1 SEHNR, CDR2 FQNEAQ (reference sequence). Trimming stripped 4 bases from V and 6 bases from J, with 15 bases between. The CDR3: CASSSQGRGPEAFF. The CDR3 nucleotides read TGTGCCAGCAGCTCCCAGGGGAGAGGTCCTGAAGCTTTCTTT.

The chain recombines TRBV28 with TRBJ2-1; D is perhaps TRBD2 (7 bases). CDR1 is MDHEN and CDR2 is SYDVKM in the germline V gene. The V end lost 7 bases, the J end lost 10 bases, and 11 bases lay between the germline ends. This CDR3 region has 11 residues. The CDR3 protein is CASKGGDEQFF. The DNA for the CDR3 is TGTGCCAGCAAGGGGGGGGACGAGCAGTTCTTC.

The chain uses TRBV6-2 or TRBV6-3 and TRBJ2-3; 8 positions match TRBD1. CDR3 length equals 13 residues. Looked up from germline, CDR1 is MNHEY and CDR2 is SVGEGT. The V and J ends lost 7 bases and 6 bases, in that order; junction bases with no gene match: 6. CDR3 sequence reads: CASTDRVPDTQYF. The CDR3 DNA sequence: TGTGCCAGCACGGACAGGGTTCCTGATACGCAGTATTTT.

Only a few counts were recorded for this clonotype. The V gene is TRBV5-1, the J gene TRBJ2-2; no clear D gene. The V gene lost 4 bases and the J gene lost 5 bases, with 15 bases spanning the gap. The CDR3 is made up of 15 amino acids. From germline, CDR1 is SGHRS and CDR2 YFSETQ. CDR3 DNA sequence: TGCGCCAGCAGCCCGATGCCTTATTCAACCGGGGAGCTGTTTTTT. Its translation: CASSPMPYSTGELFF. Supplemented by reference TRBV5-1 and TRBJ2-2, the full variable domain reads KAGVTQTPRYLIKTRGQQVTLSCSPISGHRSVSWYQQTPGQGLQFLFEYFSETQRNKGNFPGRFSGRQFSNSRSEMNVSTLELGDSALYLCASSPMPYSTGELFFGEGSRLTVL.

This clonotype was seen a few times. The chain joins TRBV12-3 or TRBV12-4 to TRBJ2-5, with D hard to call. The CDR3 spans 14 residues. V lost 1 base, J lost 0 bases, and 6 bases lay in between. The CDR3 protein is CASSLGSHQETQYF. CDR3 nucleotide sequence: TGTGCCAGCAGTTTAGGGTCCCACCAAGAGACCCAGTACTTC.

This clonotype was counted a few times. The V call is TRBV6-5, the J call TRBJ2-3; 7 bases agree with TRBD2. There are 14 residues in the CDR3. V trimming: 6 bases; J trimming: 6 bases; junction bases outside the gene matches: 9. Germline assignment: CDR1 MNHEY and CDR2 SVGAGI. The CDR3 protein is CASRLGGSLDTQYF. CDR3 DNA: TGTGCCAGCAGACTCGGGGGGTCCTTGGATACGCAGTATTTT.

The chain is built from TRBV20-1 and TRBJ2-7, with 7 bases fitting TRBD1. In germline, CDR1 is DFQATT, CDR2 SNEGSKA (reference sequence). The length of the CDR3 is 12 residues. V shed 2 bases, J shed 3 bases, and the junction held 1 base outside the gene matches. CDR3: CSARPGGYEQYF. CDR3 nucleotides: TGCAGTGCTAGACCAGGGGGCTACGAGCAGTACTTC.

V is TRBV27 and J is TRBJ2-7, with TRBD2 as a possible D gene (6 bases). Germline V lookup: CDR1 MNHEY, CDR2 SMNVEV (reference sequence). CDR3 length: 13 amino acids. The V end lost 6 bases, the J end lost 1 base, and 10 bases lay between the germline ends. The CDR3 DNA sequence: TGTGCCAGCAGGCACCGGGGGTCCTACGAGCAGTACTTC. It codes for CASRHRGSYEQYF.

Only a few counts were recorded for this clonotype. This rearrangement joins TRBV4-2 to TRBJ1-1, with unresolved D. Per germline, CDR1 LGHNA and CDR2 YNFKEQ. This CDR3 has 12 amino acids. Trimming pared 2 bases from V and 7 bases from J, leaving 8 bases between. Here the CDR3 reads CASSQHTLEAFF. CDR3 coding DNA: TGTGCCAGCAGCCAACACACCCTTGAAGCTTTCTTT.

This clonotype turned up a few times. The V gene is TRBV4-1, the J gene TRBJ2-2; 9 bases agree with TRBD1. The CDR3 runs 16 residues. J gave up 5 bases and V 3 bases, and 7 bases lay outside the gene matches. Germline lookup yields CDR1 MGHRA and CDR2 YSYEKL. This CDR3 reads CASSQQQGARTGELFF. The CDR3 DNA follows: TGCGCCAGCAGCCAGCAACAGGGGGCAAGGACCGGGGAGCTGTTTTTT.

V gene TRBV2 combines with J gene TRBJ2-5; 7 bases agree with TRBD2. This CDR3 contains 17 residues. V was clipped by 6 bases and J by 2 bases; unmatched bases: 15. The V gene's germline CDR1 is SNHLY and CDR2 FYNNEI. CDR3 coding DNA: TGTGCCAGCAGCGGCCTCTGGCCTAGCGGAGGGCAAGAGACCCAGTACTTC. This gives the protein CASSGLWPSGGQETQYF.

The J gene is TRBJ2-5, the V gene TRBV7-2; 12 nucleotides match TRBD2. CDR3 length equals 16 residues. The J segment lost 4 bases and the V segment lost 2 bases, leaving 5 bases of the junction unmatched. From germline, CDR1 is SGHTA and CDR2 FQGNSA. CDR3 nucleotides: TGTGCCAGCAGCTTAAGCCTAGCGGGAGGGGGAGAGACCCAGTACTTC. Amino acids: CASSLSLAGGGETQYF.

V usage is TRBV25-1 and J usage is TRBJ2-7, with D perhaps given as TRBD1 or TRBD2 (5 bases each). The germline V gene has CDR1 MGHDK and CDR2 SYGVNS. CDR3 length: 13 amino acids. The ends were cut back, 2 bases at V and 4 bases at J, with 9 bases in the middle. CDR3 sequence: CASSEGGLYEQYF. DNA of the CDR3: TGTGCCAGCAGTGAAGGGGGTCTGTACGAGCAGTACTTC.